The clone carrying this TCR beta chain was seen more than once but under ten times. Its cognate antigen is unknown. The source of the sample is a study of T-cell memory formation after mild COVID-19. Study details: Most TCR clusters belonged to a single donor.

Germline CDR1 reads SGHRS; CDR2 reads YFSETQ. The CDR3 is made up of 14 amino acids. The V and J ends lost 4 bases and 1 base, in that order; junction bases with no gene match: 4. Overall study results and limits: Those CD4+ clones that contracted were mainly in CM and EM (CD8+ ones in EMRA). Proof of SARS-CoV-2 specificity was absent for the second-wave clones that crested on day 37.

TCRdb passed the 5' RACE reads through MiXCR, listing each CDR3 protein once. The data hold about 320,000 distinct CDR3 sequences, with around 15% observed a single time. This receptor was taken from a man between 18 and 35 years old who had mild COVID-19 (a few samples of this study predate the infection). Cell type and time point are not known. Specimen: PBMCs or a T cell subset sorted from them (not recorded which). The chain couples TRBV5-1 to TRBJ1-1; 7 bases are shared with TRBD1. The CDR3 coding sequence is TGCGCCAGCAGCCCCGGACAGGAGAACACTGAAGCTTTCTTT. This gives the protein CASSPGQENTEAFF.